Each of the 5 T cell receptor beta chains below was sequenced from the same sample in a study of monozygotic twins with inflammatory bowel disease. Reanalyzing the 5' RACE reads, TCRdb keeps one entry per CDR3 protein, without DNA. Here the sample table reports roughly 330,000 distinct CDR3 sequences. The source material was blood. The receptors derive from a human donor with ulcerative colitis or Crohn's disease, or a healthy co-twin of an affected twin (not recorded which).

This chain connects TRBV5-1 to TRBJ2-4; TCRdb lists TRBD1, though no DNA is available to test this call. Germline CDR1 SGHRS, CDR2 YFSETQ. The CDR3 is made up of 13 amino acids. The CDR3 region is CASSLQGQLIQYF.

The chain recombines TRBV7-7 with TRBJ2-2; TCRdb gives TRBD2 as the D gene, but with no DNA this cannot be confirmed. This CDR3 has 15 amino acids. The germline gives CDR1 SSHAT, CDR2 FNYEAQ (reference sequence). CDR3 in amino acids: CASSFGREPAGELFF.

The rearrangement uses TRBV6-1 and TRBJ2-3. CDR1 is MNHNS, CDR2 SASEGT, per germline. The CDR3 consists of 15 residues. CDR3 sequence reads: CASSLGWTSTDTQYF.

The rearrangement uses TRBV5-1 and TRBJ2-3; the D call from TCRdb, TRBD2, cannot be confirmed without DNA. This CDR3 region has 16 residues. Germline loops: CDR1 SGHRS, CDR2 YFSETQ. CDR3 residues: CASSYSGTSGGDTQYF.

The chain links TRBV6-1 to TRBJ2-2; TCRdb's D gene call, TRBD2, goes unchecked for lack of DNA. The CDR3 is 18 residues long. Germline loops: CDR1 MNHNS, CDR2 SASEGT. CDR3 in amino acids: CASKGTSRIGANTGELFF.